A selection of T cell receptor beta chains follows, all from one sample in a study of blood T cell repertoires in COVID-19. Some clones are missing from TCRdb's copy, which holds only in-frame ones; the method was immunoSEQ multiplex PCR. Altogether 85,000 to 100,000 clones are present, 75% to 85% being singletons, with the ten largest covering 4% to 6%. Sequencing was carried out using peripheral blood. All receptors come from a man aged 80 or over with COVID-19, enrolled during active disease. Each CDR3 is given with its conserved first and last residue. D genes are given only for firm matches. Clone size is stated in some rows and not others, as once, few, many or a class when expanded.

>once|TRBJ1-5|-|TRBV19
CASREVNQPQHF
TGTGCCAGTAGAGAGGTCAATCAGCCCCAGCATTTT
>-|TRBJ1-3|-|TRBV5-1
CASSLAVAGNTIYF
TGCGCCAGCAGCTTGGCCGTCGCTGGAAACACCATATATTTT
>-|TRBJ2-7|-|TRBV2
CASSEWQAISYEQYF
TGTGCCAGCAGTGAGTGGCAGGCGATCTCCTACGAGCAGTACTTC
>once|TRBJ2-3|TRBD2|TRBV5-1
CASSLMGLAASTDTQYF
TGCGCCAGCAGCTTGATGGGACTAGCGGCCAGCACAGATACGCAGTATTTT
>-|TRBJ1-3|TRBD1|TRBV5-3
CARSDRPNPTGAGNTIYF
TGTGCCAGAAGCGACCGACCTAACCCTACAGGGGCTGGAAACACCATATATTTT
>-|TRBJ1-1|TRBD1|TRBV20-1
CSASRDRAEAFF
TGCAGTGCTAGTAGGGACAGGGCTGAAGCTTTCTTT
>-|TRBJ1-1|-|TRBV14
CASSILNFRGAEAFF
TGTGCCAGCAGCATCCTGAACTTCCGAGGAGCTGAAGCTTTCTTT
>-|TRBJ2-1|TRBD2|TRBV10-3
CAISSRPSGSVNNEQFF
TGTGCCATCAGCTCCAGACCTAGCGGGAGTGTTAACAATGAGCAGTTCTTC
>-|TRBJ1-6|TRBD1|TRBV19
CASSARQGANPFYSPLHF
TGTGCCAGTAGTGCCCGACAGGGGGCGAACCCTTTTTATTCACCCCTCCACTTT
>-|TRBJ1-5|-|TRBV6-1
CASSDIAVYQPQHF
TGTGCCAGCAGTGATATTGCAGTTTATCAGCCCCAGCATTTT
>few|TRBJ1-6|TRBD1|TRBV19
CASTKTGSSYNSPLHF
TGTGCCAGTACCAAGACAGGGAGCTCCTATAATTCACCCCTCCACTTT
>-|TRBJ1-4|TRBD1|TRBV3-1/TRBV3-2
CASSLGQAKLFF
TGTGCCAGCAGCCTGGGACAGGCGAAACTGTTTTTT
>-|TRBJ1-3|-|TRBV12-3/TRBV12-4
CASRIVAGNTIYF
TGTGCCAGCAGGATAGTCGCCGGAAACACCATATATTTT
>-|TRBJ2-2|TRBD2|TRBV11-1
CASSGTGGPGTGELFF
TGTGCCAGCAGCGGAACGGGAGGGCCGGGTACCGGGGAGCTGTTTTTT
>-|TRBJ1-2|TRBD1|TRBV29-1
CSVGQPFNYGYTF
TGCAGCGTGGGACAGCCTTTTAACTATGGCTACACCTTC
>-|TRBJ2-5|-|TRBV9
CASSVGARTRGGQETQYF
TGTGCCAGCAGCGTAGGGGCACGTACTAGGGGGGGTCAAGAGACCCAGTACTTC
>-|TRBJ2-5|-|TRBV27
CASSNGGTQYF
TGTGCCAGCTCAAATGGCGGGACCCAGTACTTC
>-|TRBJ2-7|-|TRBV7-9
CASSLGLGTYEQYF
TGTGCCAGCAGCTTAGGGCTTGGGACTTACGAGCAGTACTTC
>-|TRBJ1-2|-|TRBV30
CACAGPQGHGYTF
TGTGCCTGCGCGGGCCCACAGGGCCATGGCTACACCTTC
>-|TRBJ1-6|TRBD1|TRBV5-1
CASSLDRGYNSPLHF
TGCGCCAGCAGCCTAGACAGGGGTTATAATTCACCCCTCCACTTT
>-|TRBJ2-1|TRBD2|TRBV10-1
CASSQASGSMYNEQFF
TGCGCCAGCAGTCAGGCTAGCGGGAGTATGTACAATGAGCAGTTCTTC